The 22 T cell receptor beta chains in this list originate from one sample, sequenced in a study of identical twins. In TCRdb, the 5' RACE reads were re-called with MiXCR into one record per CDR3 protein. The sample records about 690,000 distinct CDR3 sequences, over 5% being singletons. Sequencing was performed on naive T cells sorted from blood. The receptors come from a man between 18 and 35 years old in good health.

This clonotype was recorded many times. The chain is built from TRBV5-5 and TRBJ2-3; no clear D gene. The CDR3 is made up of 16 amino acids. Germline assignment: CDR1 SGHKS and CDR2 YYEKEE (reference sequence). V gave up 4 bases and J gave up 0 bases, with 15 bases separating them. CDR3 nucleotides: TGTGCCAGCAGCCCAGGAGTGGCCCCGAGCACAGATACGCAGTATTTT. Its protein product is CASSPGVAPSTDTQYF.

This clonotype was seen repeatedly, ten times or more. J is TRBJ1-4 and V is TRBV5-1; TRBD1 is a possible D gene (6 bases). The CDR3 consists of 15 residues. The V gene's germline CDR1 is SGHRS and CDR2 YFSETQ. Trimming stripped 1 base from V and 7 bases from J, with 14 bases between. The DNA for the CDR3 is TGCGCCAGCAGCTTGACAACAGGGAGAAGTGAAAAACTGTTTTTT. Protein sequence: CASSLTTGRSEKLFF.

This clonotype was found a few times. The gene calls are TRBV13 and TRBJ2-1, with 12 nucleotides matching TRBD1. The V gene's germline CDR1 is PRHDT and CDR2 FYEKMQ (reference sequence). The junction had 5 bases not matched to a gene; V was cut back by 4 bases and J by 10 bases. This CDR3 is built from 14 residues. The DNA for the CDR3 is TGTGCCAGCAGCTCTGGGACAGGGGGCGTGGAGCAGTTCTTC. Amino acids: CASSSGTGGVEQFF.

V is TRBV3-1 and J is TRBJ1-2; D uncertain. Germline V gives CDR1 LGHDT, CDR2 YNNKEL (reference sequence). This CDR3 region has 14 residues. The V gene lost 1 base and the J gene lost 7 bases, with 13 bases spanning the gap. This CDR3 reads CASSQVNNPTGYTF. The CDR3 DNA reads as TGTGCCAGCAGCCAAGTCAACAATCCGACTGGCTACACCTTC.

The J gene is TRBJ2-6, the V gene TRBV12-3 or TRBV12-4; D tentatively reads TRBD1 or TRBD2 (5 bases each). V dropped 0 bases and J dropped 0 bases, with 12 bases sitting between them. The CDR3 runs 18 residues. The CDR3 reads CASSLAPGPSSGANVLTF. CDR3 in DNA: TGTGCCAGCAGTTTAGCGCCGGGACCTAGCTCTGGGGCCAACGTCCTGACTTTC.

This clonotype occurred a few times. V and J are TRBV6-5 and TRBJ2-1; D remains ambiguous. Germline V gene lookup returns CDR1 MNHEY and CDR2 SVGAGI. Trimming cost V 7 bases and J 9 bases, with 13 bases left between them. CDR3 length: 12 amino acids. The CDR3 bases are TGTGCCAGCACTACCATAGGTGGTGAGCAGTTCTTC. It codes for CASTTIGGEQFF.

CDR3 sequence reads: CSERAVSYNEQFF. CDR3 DNA: TGCAGCGAAAGGGCGGTCTCCTACAATGAGCAGTTCTTC. The genes are TRBV20-1 and TRBJ2-1; D unresolved. Germline V gene sequence: CDR1 DFQATT, CDR2 SNEGSKA (reference sequence). The CDR3 spans 13 residues.

The chain combines TRBV29-1 with TRBJ2-5; the match to TRBD2 covers 11 bases. Trimming took 7 bases from V and 2 from J; bases not matched to a gene: 9. CDR3 length equals 15 residues. CDR1 SQVTM and CDR2 ANQGSEA come from the germline V gene. The CDR3 DNA reads TGCAGCGGGGCCGGGACTAGCGGAATTCAAGAGACCCAGTACTTC. This gives the protein CSGAGTSGIQETQYF.

In its sample, this clonotype was seen many times. V and J are TRBV5-1 and TRBJ2-7, with D possibly matching TRBD1 (7 bases). The CDR3 contains 13 residues. V lost 5 bases and J 6 bases, leaving 15 bases between the germline ends. CDR1 SGHRS and CDR2 YFSETQ come from the germline V gene. In nucleotides, the CDR3 is TGCGCCAGCAGGGAGCGGCAGGGGGGCGAGCAGTACTTC. As protein: CASRERQGGEQYF.

The J gene is TRBJ2-1, the V gene TRBV5-1; no reliable D call. CDR1 is SGHRS, CDR2 YFSETQ, per germline. There are 14 residues in the CDR3. Trimming stripped 0 bases from V and 4 bases from J, with 8 bases between. The CDR3 here is CASSLGVPYNEQFF. The CDR3 DNA sequence: TGCGCCAGCAGCTTGGGGGTGCCATACAATGAGCAGTTCTTC.

This clonotype was seen only a few times. The chain combines TRBV7-2 with TRBJ2-5; D is uncertain. This CDR3 is 13 amino acids long. Germline V gene lookup returns CDR1 SGHTA and CDR2 FQGNSA. V dropped 5 bases and J dropped 9 bases, with 16 bases sitting between them. This CDR3 is CASSRGRNRAQYF. The CDR3 bases are TGTGCCAGCAGCCGCGGACGGAATCGGGCCCAGTACTTC.

This clonotype was counted between two and nine times. The chain couples TRBV20-1 to TRBJ1-2, with D unclear. The germline V gene encodes CDR1 DFQATT and CDR2 SNEGSKA (reference sequence). With 7 bases removed from V and 0 bases from J, the gap between germline ends came to 15 bases. The CDR3 is 14 residues long. CDR3 bases: TGCAGTGTCGGTCTACGAAACCCTAACTATGGCTACACCTTC. It is translated as CSVGLRNPNYGYTF.

This clonotype was found once. The genes are TRBV2 and TRBJ1-2, with a possible D match to TRBD1 (6 bases). The CDR3 is 16 residues long. Trimming pared 1 base from V and 0 bases from J, leaving 12 bases between. CDR1 SNHLY and CDR2 FYNNEI come from the germline V gene. The CDR3 protein is CASSEGGATTNYGYTF. CDR3 nucleotides: TGTGCCAGCAGTGAAGGGGGGGCCACGACTAACTATGGCTACACCTTC.

There are many counts of this clonotype. The V and J genes are TRBV30 and TRBJ2-1; D is uncertain. The length of the CDR3 is 13 residues. Germline CDR1 GTSNPN, CDR2 SVGIG (reference sequence). V lost 2 bases to trimming and J lost 6 bases, with 11 bases between them. CDR3 loop: CAWSRRTANEQFF. For the CDR3, the DNA is TGTGCCTGGAGTCGGAGAACCGCCAATGAGCAGTTCTTC.

This clonotype occurred a few times. The genes are TRBV5-1 and TRBJ2-7; TRBD1 matches at 10 bases. The V gene end was trimmed by 4 bases and the J gene end by 2 bases; junction bases not matched to a gene: 9. The CDR3 length is 16 residues. CDR1 and CDR2 (germline): SGHRS, YFSETQ. For the CDR3, the DNA is TGCGCCAGCAGCATTGGGGGGACAGGGGTTACCTACGAGCAGTACTTC. It codes for CASSIGGTGVTYEQYF.

In DNA form, the CDR3 reads TGTGCCAGCAGCTTAGGGCCTGGGGTGTTATTCTTC. Its protein product is CASSLGPGVLFF. The chain recombines TRBV11-2 with TRBJ2-1; D unclear. The CDR3 runs 12 residues. V lost 1 base to trimming and J lost 16 bases, with 14 bases between them. Germline CDR1 SGHAT, CDR2 FQNNGV. Full variable domain (rest looked up from reference TRBV11-2 and TRBJ2-1): EAGVAQSPRYKIIEKRQSVAFWCNPISGHATLYWYQQILGQGPKLLIQFQNNGVVDDSQLPKDRFSAERLKGVDSTLKIQPAKLEDSAVYLCASSLGPGVLFFGPGTRLTVL.

This clonotype showed up many times. The gene calls are TRBV10-3 and TRBJ2-3; the D is unclear. V lost 7 bases to trimming and J lost 4 bases, with 12 bases between them. This CDR3 contains 13 residues. Germline values: CDR1 ENHRY, CDR2 SYGVKD. CDR3 DNA sequence: TGTGCCATCACGGCTAGTTCGGCAGATACGCAGTATTTT. Its protein is CAITASSADTQYF.

This clonotype was observed at least ten times. This chain's CDR3 is CASSWTGGGETQYF. CDR3 bases: TGTGCCAGCAGTTGGACAGGGGGTGGAGAGACCCAGTACTTC. The V gene is TRBV27, the J gene TRBJ2-5; 10 bases match TRBD1. V shed 4 bases, J shed 4 bases, and the junction held 3 bases outside the gene matches. The length of the CDR3 is 14 residues. Per the germline V gene, CDR1 is MNHEY and CDR2 is SMNVEV (reference sequence).

The chain employs TRBV5-1 and TRBJ2-6; possibly TRBD2 for D (6 bases). The CDR3 has 15 amino acids. Per the germline V gene, CDR1 is SGHRS and CDR2 is YFSETQ. V was trimmed by 8 bases and J by 0 bases, leaving 12 bases between them. The CDR3, as DNA: TGCGCCAGTGGGACTGCCAGCTCTGGGGCCAACGTCCTGACTTTC. Its translation is CASGTASSGANVLTF.

Comment on this clonotype: The limits of the CDR3 on the DNA are not certain, so only TCRdb's listed CDR3 is given. The rearrangement uses TRBV4-1 and TRBJ1-3; TRBD1 is the table's D call and was not checked against the DNA. The CDR3 numbers 16 amino acids, ends counted. The germline CDR1 and CDR2 sequences are MGHRA and YSYEKL. The CDR3 reads CASSPFGAGSGNTIYF.

The V call is TRBV7-2, the J call TRBJ2-7, with D perhaps TRBD1 or TRBD2 (5 bases each). V lost 5 bases and J lost 6, with 20 bases in between. In germline, CDR1 is SGHTA, CDR2 FQGNSA. The CDR3 runs to 15 residues. The CDR3 sequence is CASSPSAAAQGEQYF. The CDR3 DNA reads as TGTGCCAGCAGCCCATCAGCAGCGGCCCAGGGCGAGCAGTACTTC.

The gene calls are TRBV10-3 and TRBJ2-1; 12 bases match TRBD2. Germline V gives CDR1 ENHRY, CDR2 SYGVKD. The CDR3 sequence is 16 residues long. V gave up 4 bases and J gave up 2 bases; unmatched junction bases: 3. As DNA, the CDR3 is TGTGCCATCAGTGGTGGGACTAGCGGGCCCTACAATGAGCAGTTCTTC. Encoded protein: CAISGGTSGPYNEQFF.